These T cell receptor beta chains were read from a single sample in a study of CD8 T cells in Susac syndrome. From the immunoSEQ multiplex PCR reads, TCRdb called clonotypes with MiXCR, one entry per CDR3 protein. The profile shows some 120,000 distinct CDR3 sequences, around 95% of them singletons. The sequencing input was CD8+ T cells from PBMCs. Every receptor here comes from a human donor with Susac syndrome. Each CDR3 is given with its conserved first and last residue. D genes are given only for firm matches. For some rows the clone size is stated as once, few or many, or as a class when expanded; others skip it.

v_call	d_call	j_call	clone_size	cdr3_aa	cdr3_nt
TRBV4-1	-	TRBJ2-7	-	CASSSSGGLPYEQYF	TGCGCCAGCAGCTCCTCCGGGGGGCTGCCCTACGAGCAGTACTTC
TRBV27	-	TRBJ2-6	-	CASSLTGLPTSSGANVLTF	TGTGCCAGCAGTCTAACGGGACTTCCGACCAGCTCTGGGGCCAACGTCCTGACTTTC
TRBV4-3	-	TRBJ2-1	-	CASSRLEGNEQFF	TGCGCCAGCAGCCGGCTCGAAGGGAATGAGCAGTTCTTC
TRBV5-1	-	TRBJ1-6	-	CASSPKPGRRSPLHF	TGCGCCAGCAGCCCGAAACCCGGGCGACGGTCACCCCTCCACTTT
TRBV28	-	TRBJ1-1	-	CASSFLTGTNTEAFF	TGTGCCAGCAGTTTCCTTACAGGGACTAACACTGAAGCTTTCTTT
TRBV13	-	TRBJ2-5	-	CASSFRTDQETQYF	TGTGCCAGCAGCTTCCGGACAGACCAAGAGACCCAGTACTTC
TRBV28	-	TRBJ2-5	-	CASSLVPKETQYF	TGTGCCAGCAGTTTAGTTCCCAAAGAGACCCAGTACTTC
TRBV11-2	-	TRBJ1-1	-	CASSSFMRTRGGSHTEAFF	TGTGCCAGCAGCTCCTTCATGAGGACCCGGGGCGGATCACACACTGAAGCTTTCTTT
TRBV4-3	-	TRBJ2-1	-	CASSQDVGRGNEQFF	TGCGCCAGCAGCCAAGATGTGGGCAGGGGAAATGAGCAGTTCTTC
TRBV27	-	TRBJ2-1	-	CASTIGGSSYNEQFF	TGTGCCAGCACAATCGGGGGAAGCTCCTACAATGAGCAGTTCTTC
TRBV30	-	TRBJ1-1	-	CAWSTMGNTEAFF	TGTGCCTGGAGTACCATGGGGAACACTGAAGCTTTCTTT
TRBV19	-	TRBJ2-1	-	CASSHLPQSNEQFF	TGTGCCAGTAGTCACCTCCCCCAATCGAATGAGCAGTTCTTC
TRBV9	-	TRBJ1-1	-	CASSVTGMGTEAFF	TGTGCCAGCAGCGTAACAGGAATGGGCACTGAAGCTTTCTTT
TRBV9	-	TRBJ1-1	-	CASSSNFGDPGNTEAFF	TGTGCCAGCAGCTCGAATTTCGGGGATCCCGGGAACACTGAAGCTTTCTTT
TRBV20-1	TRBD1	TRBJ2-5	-	CSVPSGTGQETQYF	TGCAGTGTTCCCTCGGGGACAGGGCAAGAGACCCAGTACTTC
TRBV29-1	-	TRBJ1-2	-	CSVEAMEGGSGYTF	TGCAGCGTTGAAGCGATGGAGGGGGGGAGCGGCTACACCTTC
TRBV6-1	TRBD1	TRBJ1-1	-	CASSEGQGVNTEAFF	TGTGCCAGCAGTGAGGGACAGGGAGTGAACACTGAAGCTTTCTTT
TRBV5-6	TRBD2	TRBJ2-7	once	CASSYGTSGRPSSYEQYF	TGTGCCAGCAGCTACGGGACTAGCGGGAGGCCGAGCTCCTACGAGCAGTACTTC
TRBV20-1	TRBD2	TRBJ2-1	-	CSAEKRGSYNEQFF	TGCAGTGCAGAAAAGCGGGGCTCCTACAATGAGCAGTTCTTC
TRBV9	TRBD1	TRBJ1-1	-	CASSAGPGGSTEAFF	TGTGCCAGCAGCGCCGGTCCAGGGGGTTCGACTGAAGCTTTCTTT
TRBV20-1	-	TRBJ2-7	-	CSVMGGEADYEQYF	TGCAGTGTAATGGGTGGGGAGGCGGACTACGAGCAGTACTTC
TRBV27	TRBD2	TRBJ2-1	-	CASSSSGTSNEQFF	TGTGCCAGCAGTTCGTCCGGGACTAGCAATGAGCAGTTCTTC
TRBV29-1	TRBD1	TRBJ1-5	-	CSVGLRDRASQPQHF	TGCAGCGTTGGGCTCAGGGACAGGGCCAGTCAGCCCCAGCATTTT
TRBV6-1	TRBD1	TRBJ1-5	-	CASSELRDRIGNQPQHF	TGTGCCAGCAGTGAGCTTCGGGACAGAATAGGCAATCAGCCCCAGCATTTT
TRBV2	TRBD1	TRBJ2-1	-	CASSEALGQTNNEQFF	TGTGCCAGCAGTGAAGCCCTGGGACAGACTAACAATGAGCAGTTCTTC
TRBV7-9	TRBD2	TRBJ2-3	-	CASSSGLAGGFTDTQYF	TGTGCCAGCAGCTCGGGACTAGCGGGGGGATTCACAGATACGCAGTATTTT
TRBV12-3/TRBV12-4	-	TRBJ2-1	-	CASSSVSSYNEQFF	TGTGCCAGCAGCTCGGTGAGCTCCTACAATGAGCAGTTCTTC
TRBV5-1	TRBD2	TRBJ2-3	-	CASGLAGVLSTDTQYF	TGCGCCAGCGGATTAGCGGGGGTCCTTAGCACAGATACGCAGTATTTT
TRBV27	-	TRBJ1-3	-	CASATWRLGDTIYF	TGTGCCAGCGCTACCTGGAGATTGGGGGACACCATATATTTT
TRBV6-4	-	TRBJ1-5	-	CASSDGDNQPQHF	TGTGCCAGCAGTGACGGGGACAATCAGCCCCAGCATTTT
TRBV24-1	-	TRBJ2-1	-	CATSDPSWAYNEQFF	TGTGCCACCAGTGACCCCTCTTGGGCCTACAATGAGCAGTTCTTC
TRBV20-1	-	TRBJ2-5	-	CSAKPPFTATDRKETQYF	TGCAGTGCGAAACCGCCCTTTACAGCGACCGATCGAAAAGAGACCCAGTACTTC
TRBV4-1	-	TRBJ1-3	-	CASSQESVAEPYSGNTIYF	TGCGCCAGCAGCCAAGAATCGGTGGCAGAACCGTACTCTGGAAACACCATATATTTT
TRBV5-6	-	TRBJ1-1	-	CASSQLLFNTEAFF	TGTGCCAGCAGCCAGTTACTTTTTAACACTGAAGCTTTCTTT
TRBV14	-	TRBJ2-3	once	CASSQDRQGYADTQYF	TGTGCCAGCAGCCAAGATCGGCAGGGCTACGCAGATACGCAGTATTTT
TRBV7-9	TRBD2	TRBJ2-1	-	CASMRGVGDNEQFF	TGTGCCAGCATGCGGGGGGTGGGGGACAATGAGCAGTTCTTC
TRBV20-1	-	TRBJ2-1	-	CSAYDIGQFF	TGCAGTGCCTACGACATTGGACAGTTCTTC
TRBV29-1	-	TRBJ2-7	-	CSVYGEDGYEQYF	TGCAGCGTTTATGGGGAAGACGGGTACGAGCAGTACTTC
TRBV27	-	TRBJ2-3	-	CASSLSSADTQYF	TGTGCCAGCAGTTTATCAAGCGCAGATACGCAGTATTTT
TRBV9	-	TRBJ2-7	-	CASSPETRSYEQYF	TGTGCCAGCAGCCCCGAAACGAGGTCCTACGAGCAGTACTTC
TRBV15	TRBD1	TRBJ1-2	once	CATSVRRTGDNYGYTF	TGTGCCACCAGCGTACGAAGGACAGGAGATAACTATGGCTACACCTTC
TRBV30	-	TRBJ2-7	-	CAWSPPGAEVNEQYF	TGTGCCTGGAGTCCCCCGGGGGCTGAAGTGAACGAGCAGTACTTC
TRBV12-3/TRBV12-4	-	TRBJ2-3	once	CASGIPADTQYF	TGTGCCAGCGGGATCCCCGCCGATACGCAGTATTTT
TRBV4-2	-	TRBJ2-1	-	CASSQDTLSATGEQFF	TGTGCCAGCAGCCAAGATACCCTCAGCGCCACGGGTGAGCAGTTCTTC
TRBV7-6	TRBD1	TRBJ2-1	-	CASSPNRGLGNEQFF	TGTGCCAGCAGCCCGAACAGGGGCCTGGGCAATGAGCAGTTCTTC
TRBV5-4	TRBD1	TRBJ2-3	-	CASNLQGTVDTQYF	TGTGCCAGCAACTTACAGGGGACGGTGGATACGCAGTATTTT